This TCR beta chain derives from a study of glioma-infiltrating T cells after dendritic cell vaccination. Generated by immunoSEQ multiplex PCR, the TCRdb table keeps only in-frame clones and is missing some. This table has about 90,000 clones, over 75% appearing once. Deletions cut 0 bases from V and 4 bases from J, with 10 bases between. From germline, CDR1 is ENHRY and CDR2 SYGVKD. This CDR3 is 15 amino acids long. This clone was observed a single time. Sequencing was performed on blood, taken before dendritic cell vaccination. The V and J genes are TRBV10-3 and TRBJ1-3; D is undetermined. This sequence was found in a human donor with glioblastoma. CDR3 in DNA: TGTGCCATCAGTGAGTCCCCGGGGTTAGGAAACACCATATATTTT. As protein: CAISESPGLGNTIYF.